The next 5 T cell receptor beta chains were all read from a single sample in a study of a mutant IDH1 vaccine in newly diagnosed glioma. For these TCRs, the target antigens are not known. Time point described: week 47, end of study. Doses comprised 300 ug of mutant IDH1 20-mer peptide each, plus topical imiquimod. The data were produced by immunoSEQ multiplex PCR, yet TCRdb's version contains in-frame clones alone and is incomplete. The sample records 45,000 to 65,000 clones, 65% being singletons. The sequences come from peripheral blood mononuclear cells (PBMCs), collected from a glioma patient whose treatment included an IDH1 peptide vaccine. Every receptor here comes from a man aged 40-49 years with glioma. Some clones in this sample may be carry-over from other donors' samples.

The chain combines TRBV4-1 with TRBJ1-2, with 7 bases aligning to TRBD1. The germline CDR1 and CDR2 sequences are MGHRA and YSYEKL. This CDR3 contains 15 residues. The V segment lost 2 bases and the J segment 0 bases; nucleotides outside the gene matches: 3. As DNA, the CDR3 is TGCGCCAGCAGCCAACCGACAGGGTCTAACTATGGCTACACCTTC. This sequence encodes CASSQPTGSNYGYTF.

The chain joins TRBV7-2 to TRBJ1-2, with D maybe TRBD1 (6 bases). The CDR3 totals 14 residues. Germline V gives CDR1 SGHTA, CDR2 FQGNSA. V shed 3 bases and J shed 4 bases, with 12 bases lying between them. The CDR3 region has the DNA TGTGCCAGCAGCTTTACACAGGGACTCTATGGCTACACCTTC. Translation gives CASSFTQGLYGYTF.

The chain employs TRBV4-1 and TRBJ2-1, with 10 bases lining up with TRBD1. The CDR3 covers 15 residues. V lost 5 bases, J lost 6 bases, and 7 bases stayed unmatched. Germline V gives CDR1 MGHRA, CDR2 YSYEKL. CDR3 DNA sequence: TGCGCCAGCAGCGGGGACAGGGGTAGGGTCAATGAGCAGTTCTTC. It translates to CASSGDRGRVNEQFF.

The V call is TRBV2, the J call TRBJ1-4; the D is unclear. Trimming removed 5 bases at V and 0 bases at J, with 4 bases between. The CDR3 spans 13 residues. CDR1 is SNHLY and CDR2 is FYNNEI in the germline V gene. DNA for the CDR3: TGTGCCAGCAGTCCTGCAACTAATGAAAAACTGTTTTTT. Amino acids: CASSPATNEKLFF.

This chain uses TRBV5-8 with TRBJ2-1; 7 nucleotides match TRBD1. The length of the CDR3 is 15 residues. J gave up 5 bases and V 2 bases, and 7 bases lay outside the gene matches. In germline, CDR1 is SGHTS, CDR2 YDEGEE. For the CDR3, the DNA is TGTGCCAGCAGCTTAGGACAGGCAAGGAACAATGAGCAGTTCTTC. Its translation: CASSLGQARNNEQFF.